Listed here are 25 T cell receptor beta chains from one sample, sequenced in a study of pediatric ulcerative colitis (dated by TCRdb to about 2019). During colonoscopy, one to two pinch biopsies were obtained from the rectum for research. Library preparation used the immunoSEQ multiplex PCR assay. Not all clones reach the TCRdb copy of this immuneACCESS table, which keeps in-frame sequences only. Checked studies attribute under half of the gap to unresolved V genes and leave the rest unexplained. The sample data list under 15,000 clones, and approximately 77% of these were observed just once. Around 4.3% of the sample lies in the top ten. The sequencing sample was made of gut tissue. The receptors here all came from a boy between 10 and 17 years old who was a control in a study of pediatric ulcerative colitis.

The CDR3 region has the DNA TGTGCCAGCAGTTTATCGCGGACGATAGGACGTTCTCAAGAGACCCAGTACTTC. Translation: CASSLSRTIGRSQETQYF. The chain joins TRBV27 to TRBJ2-5; D gene uncertain. The germline V gene encodes CDR1 MNHEY and CDR2 SMNVEV (reference sequence). The CDR3 covers 18 residues. V lost 0 bases to trimming and J lost 2 bases, with 19 bases between them.

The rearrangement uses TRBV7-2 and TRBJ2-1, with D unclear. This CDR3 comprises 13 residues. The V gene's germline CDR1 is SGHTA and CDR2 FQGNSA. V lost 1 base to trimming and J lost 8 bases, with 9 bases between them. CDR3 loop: CASSLVAVDEQFF. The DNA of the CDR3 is TGTGCCAGCAGCTTAGTTGCGGTTGATGAGCAGTTCTTC.

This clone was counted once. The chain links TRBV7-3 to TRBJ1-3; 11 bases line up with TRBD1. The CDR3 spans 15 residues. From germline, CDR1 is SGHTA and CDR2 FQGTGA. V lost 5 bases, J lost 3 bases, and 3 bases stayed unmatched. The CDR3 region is CASSLDRGLGNTIYF. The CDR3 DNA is TGTGCCAGCAGCCTGGACAGGGGGCTTGGAAACACCATATATTTT. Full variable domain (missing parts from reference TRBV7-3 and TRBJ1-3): GAGVSQTPSNKVTEKGKYVELRCDPISGHTALYWYRQSLGQGPEFLIYFQGTGAADDSGLPNDRFFAVRPEGSVSTLKIQRTERGDSAVYLCASSLDRGLGNTIYFGEGSWLTVV.

The chain's CDR3 is CASSLAGAGTDTQYF. Here the CDR3 DNA reads TGTGCCAGCAGCTTAGCGGGAGCCGGCACAGATACGCAGTATTTT. This chain connects TRBV7-2 to TRBJ2-3, with D possibly matching TRBD2 (5 bases). CDR1 is SGHTA and CDR2 is FQGNSA in the germline V gene. CDR3 length: 15 amino acids. V dropped 0 bases and J dropped 1 base, with 8 bases sitting between them.

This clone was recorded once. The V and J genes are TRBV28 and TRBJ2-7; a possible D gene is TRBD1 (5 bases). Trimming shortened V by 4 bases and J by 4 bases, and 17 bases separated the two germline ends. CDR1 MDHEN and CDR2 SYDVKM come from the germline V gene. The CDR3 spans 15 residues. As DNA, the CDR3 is TGTGCCAGCAGTTCTCGGGCAGGGTGGCCATACGAGCAGTACTTC. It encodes CASSSRAGWPYEQYF. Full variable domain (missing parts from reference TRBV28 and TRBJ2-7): DVKVTQSSRYLVKRTGEKVFLECVQDMDHENMFWYRQDPGLGLRLIYFSYDVKMKEKGDIPEGYSVSREKKERFSLILESASTNQTSMYLCASSSRAGWPYEQYFGPGTRLTVT.

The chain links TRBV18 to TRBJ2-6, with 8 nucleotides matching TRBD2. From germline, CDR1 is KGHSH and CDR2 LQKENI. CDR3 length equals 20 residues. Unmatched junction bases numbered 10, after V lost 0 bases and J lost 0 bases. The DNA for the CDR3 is TGTGCCAGCTCACCACCGAGCCTAGCGGGCCCCCTCTCTGGGGCCAACGTCCTGACTTTC. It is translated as CASSPPSLAGPLSGANVLTF.

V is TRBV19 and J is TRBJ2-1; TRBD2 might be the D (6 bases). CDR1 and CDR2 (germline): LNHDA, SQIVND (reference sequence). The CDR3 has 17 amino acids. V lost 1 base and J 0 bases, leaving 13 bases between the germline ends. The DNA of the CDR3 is TGTGCCAGTAGTATAGGGTGGTACGGGAGCTCCTACAATGAGCAGTTCTTC. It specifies CASSIGWYGSSYNEQFF.

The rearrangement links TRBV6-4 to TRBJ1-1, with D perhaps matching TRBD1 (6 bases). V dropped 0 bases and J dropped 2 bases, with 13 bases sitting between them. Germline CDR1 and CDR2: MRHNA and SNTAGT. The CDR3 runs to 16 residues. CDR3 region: CASSDSPGGGNTEAFF. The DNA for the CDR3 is TGTGCCAGCAGTGACTCTCCCGGAGGGGGAAACACTGAAGCTTTCTTT.

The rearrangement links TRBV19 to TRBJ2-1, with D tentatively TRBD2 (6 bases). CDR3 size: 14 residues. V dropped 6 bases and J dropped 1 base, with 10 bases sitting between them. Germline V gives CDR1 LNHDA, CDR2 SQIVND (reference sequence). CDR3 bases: TGTGCCAGTAGCGGAGGGTTTTCCTACAATGAGCAGTTCTTC. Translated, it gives CASSGGFSYNEQFF.

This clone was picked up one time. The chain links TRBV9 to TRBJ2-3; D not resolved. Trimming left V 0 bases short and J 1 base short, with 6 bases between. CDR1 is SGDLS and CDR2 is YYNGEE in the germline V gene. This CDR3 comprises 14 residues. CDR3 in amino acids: CASSVGVGTDTQYF. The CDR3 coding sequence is TGTGCCAGCAGCGTAGGGGTAGGCACAGATACGCAGTATTTT.

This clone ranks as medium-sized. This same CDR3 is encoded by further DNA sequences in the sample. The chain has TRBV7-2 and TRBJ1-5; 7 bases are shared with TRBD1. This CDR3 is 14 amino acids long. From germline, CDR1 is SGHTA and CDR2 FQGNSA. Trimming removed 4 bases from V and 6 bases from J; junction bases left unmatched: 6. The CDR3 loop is CASSSRQGGQPQHF. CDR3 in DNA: TGTGCCAGCAGCTCGAGACAGGGTGGTCAGCCCCAGCATTTT.

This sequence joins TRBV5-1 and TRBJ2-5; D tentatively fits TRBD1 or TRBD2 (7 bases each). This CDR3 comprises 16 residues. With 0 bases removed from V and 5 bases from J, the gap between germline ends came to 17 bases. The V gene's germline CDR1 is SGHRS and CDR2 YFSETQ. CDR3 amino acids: CASSLEGGGAWETQYF. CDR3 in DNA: TGCGCCAGCAGCTTGGAGGGAGGGGGCGCGTGGGAGACCCAGTACTTC.

The CDR3 loop reads CATSRNLAGTETQYF. DNA for the CDR3: TGTGCCACCAGCAGGAACCTAGCGGGGACGGAGACCCAGTACTTC. The chain has TRBV15 and TRBJ2-5; TRBD2 matches at 9 bases. Germline V CDR1 and CDR2: LNHNV, YYDKDF (reference sequence). The CDR3 runs 15 residues. Trimming took 3 bases from V and 5 from J; bases not matched to a gene: 7.

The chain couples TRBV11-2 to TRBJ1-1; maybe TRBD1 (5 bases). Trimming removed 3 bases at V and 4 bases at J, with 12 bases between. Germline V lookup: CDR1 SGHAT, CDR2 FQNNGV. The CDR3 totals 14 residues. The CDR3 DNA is TGTGCCAGCAGCTTTTCAAGGGGATCCACTGAAGCTTTCTTT. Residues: CASSFSRGSTEAFF.

The CDR3 sequence: CASRLSGSNNEQFF. The CDR3 bases are TGTGCCAGCAGACTTAGCGGGTCCAACAATGAGCAGTTCTTC. The J gene is TRBJ2-1, the V gene TRBV7-3; 7 nucleotides agree with TRBD2. The V segment lost 6 bases and the J segment 5 bases; nucleotides outside the gene matches: 7. The CDR3 contains 14 residues. CDR1 and CDR2 from the germline V gene are SGHTA and FQGTGA.

The CDR3 nucleotides are TGCGCCAGCTCGTACTACAGGGAGGGACTAGCGGGAGGTAAATCCTACGAGCAGTACTTC. It codes for CASSYYREGLAGGKSYEQYF. This rearrangement joins TRBV5-1 to TRBJ2-7; 15 bases match TRBD2. CDR3 length: 20 residues. Germline lookup yields CDR1 SGHRS and CDR2 YFSETQ. V trimming: 7 bases; J trimming: 1 base; junction bases outside the gene matches: 18.

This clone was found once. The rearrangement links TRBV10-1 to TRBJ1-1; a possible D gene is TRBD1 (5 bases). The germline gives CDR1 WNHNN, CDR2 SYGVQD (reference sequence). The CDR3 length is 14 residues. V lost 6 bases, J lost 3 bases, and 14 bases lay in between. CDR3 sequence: CASSRDPPHTEAFF. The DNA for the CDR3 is TGCGCCAGCAGCAGGGATCCGCCGCACACTGAAGCTTTCTTT.

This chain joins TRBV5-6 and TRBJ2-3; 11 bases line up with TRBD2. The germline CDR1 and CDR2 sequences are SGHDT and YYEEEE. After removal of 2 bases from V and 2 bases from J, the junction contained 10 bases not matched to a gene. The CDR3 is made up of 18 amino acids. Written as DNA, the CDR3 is TGTGCCAGCAGCTTCCTTTCGGGGACTAGCGGCTTCACAGATACGCAGTATTTT. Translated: CASSFLSGTSGFTDTQYF. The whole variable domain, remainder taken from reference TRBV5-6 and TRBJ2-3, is DAGVTQSPTHLIKTRGQQVTLRCSPKSGHDTVSWYQQALGQGPQFIFQYYEEEERQRGNFPDRFSGHQFPNYSSELNVNALLLGDSALYLCASSFLSGTSGFTDTQYFGPGTRLTVL.

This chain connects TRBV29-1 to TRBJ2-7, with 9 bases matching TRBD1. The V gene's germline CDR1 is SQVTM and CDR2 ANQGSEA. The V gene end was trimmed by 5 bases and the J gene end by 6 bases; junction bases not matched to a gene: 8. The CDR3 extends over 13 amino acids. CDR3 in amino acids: CSVSSGTGIEQYV. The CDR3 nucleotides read TGCAGCGTTTCTTCAGGGACAGGGATCGAGCAGTACGTC.

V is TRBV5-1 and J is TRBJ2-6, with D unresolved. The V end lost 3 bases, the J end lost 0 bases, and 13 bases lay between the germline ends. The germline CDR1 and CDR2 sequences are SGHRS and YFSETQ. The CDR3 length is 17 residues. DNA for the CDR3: TGCGCCAGCAGCTCGGTAAACGGATTCTCTGGGGCCAACGTCCTGACTTTC. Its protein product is CASSSVNGFSGANVLTF.

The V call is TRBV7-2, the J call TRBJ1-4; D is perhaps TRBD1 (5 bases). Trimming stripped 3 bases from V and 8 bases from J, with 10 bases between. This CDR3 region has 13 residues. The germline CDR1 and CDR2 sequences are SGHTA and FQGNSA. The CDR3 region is CASSFTGPEKLFF. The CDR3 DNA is TGTGCCAGCAGCTTTACGGGGCCCGAAAAACTGTTTTTT.

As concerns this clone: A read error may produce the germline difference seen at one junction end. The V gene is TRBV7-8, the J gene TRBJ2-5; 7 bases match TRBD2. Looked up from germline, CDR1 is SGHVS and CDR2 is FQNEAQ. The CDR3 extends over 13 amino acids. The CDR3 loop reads CASSLGGVENQYF. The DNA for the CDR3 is TGTGCCAGCAGCCTTGGGGGGGTGGAGAACCAGTACTTC.

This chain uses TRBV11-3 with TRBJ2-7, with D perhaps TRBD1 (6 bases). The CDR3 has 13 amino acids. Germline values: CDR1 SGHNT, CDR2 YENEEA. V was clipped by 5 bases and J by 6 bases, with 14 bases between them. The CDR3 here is CASSTTRGGEQYV. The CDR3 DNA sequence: TGTGCCAGCAGCACAACCCGAGGGGGCGAGCAGTACGTC.

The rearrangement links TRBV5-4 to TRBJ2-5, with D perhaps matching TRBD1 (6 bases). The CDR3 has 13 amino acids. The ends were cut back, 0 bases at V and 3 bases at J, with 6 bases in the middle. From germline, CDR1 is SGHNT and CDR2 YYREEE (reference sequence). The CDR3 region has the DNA TGTGCCAGCAGCTTGGACAGGGAAGAGACCCAGTACTTC. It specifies CASSLDREETQYF.

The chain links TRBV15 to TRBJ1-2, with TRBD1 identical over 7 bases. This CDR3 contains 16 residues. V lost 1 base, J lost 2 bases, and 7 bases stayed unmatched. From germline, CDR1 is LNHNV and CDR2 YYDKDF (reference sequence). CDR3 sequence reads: CATSRAEGAINYGYTF. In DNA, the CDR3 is TGTGCCACCAGCAGAGCCGAGGGGGCGATCAACTATGGCTACACCTTC.